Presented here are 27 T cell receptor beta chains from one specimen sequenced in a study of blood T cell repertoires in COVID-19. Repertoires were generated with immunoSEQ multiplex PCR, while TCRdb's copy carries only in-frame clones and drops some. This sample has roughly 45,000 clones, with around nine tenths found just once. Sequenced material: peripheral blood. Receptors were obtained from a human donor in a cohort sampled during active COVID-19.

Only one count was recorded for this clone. In DNA, the CDR3 is TGTGCCAGCAGCCCACGCTACAGGGGCTACGAGCAGTACTTC. Translation: CASSPRYRGYEQYF. V gene TRBV7-9 combines with J gene TRBJ2-7; 7 bases map to TRBD1. The CDR3 is made up of 14 amino acids. After removal of 5 bases from V and 3 bases from J, the junction contained 7 bases not matched to a gene. Germline CDR1 SEHNR, CDR2 FQNEAQ (reference sequence). Looking up the rest from reference TRBV7-9 and TRBJ2-7 gives the full variable domain: DTGVSQNPRHKITKRGQNVTFRCDPISEHNRLYWYRQTLGQGPEFLTYFQNEAQLEKSRLLSDRFSAERPKGSFSTLEIQRTEQGDSAMYLCASSPRYRGYEQYFGPGTRLTVT.

The CDR3 DNA reads TGTGCCAGCAGTGAAGGGGAGCATGGCTACACCTTC. Translated: CASSEGEHGYTF. The chain combines TRBV6-1 with TRBJ1-2; D gene ambiguous. The ends were cut back, 1 base at V and 6 bases at J, with 6 bases in the middle. Germline V gene sequence: CDR1 MNHNS, CDR2 SASEGT. The CDR3 is 12 amino acids.

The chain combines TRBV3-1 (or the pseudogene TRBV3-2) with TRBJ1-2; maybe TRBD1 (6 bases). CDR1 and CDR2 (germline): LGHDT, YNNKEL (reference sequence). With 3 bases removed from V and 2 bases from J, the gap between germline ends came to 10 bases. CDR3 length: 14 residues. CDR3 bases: TGTGCCAGCAGCCAGGGGGCCGGGAACTATGGCTACACCTTC. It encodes CASSQGAGNYGYTF.

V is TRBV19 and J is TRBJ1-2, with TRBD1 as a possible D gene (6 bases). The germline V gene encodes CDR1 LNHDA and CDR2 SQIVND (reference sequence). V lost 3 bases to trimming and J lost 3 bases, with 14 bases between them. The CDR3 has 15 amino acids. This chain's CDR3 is CASSIQQGLHYGYTF. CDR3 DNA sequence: TGTGCCAGTAGTATTCAACAGGGTCTGCACTATGGCTACACCTTC.

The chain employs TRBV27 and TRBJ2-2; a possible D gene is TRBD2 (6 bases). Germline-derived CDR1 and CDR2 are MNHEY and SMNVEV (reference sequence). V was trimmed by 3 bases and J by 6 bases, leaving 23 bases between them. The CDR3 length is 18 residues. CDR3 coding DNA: TGTGCCAGCAGTTTTTTAGGCACCGGGACTTCGAGCGCCGGGGAGCTGTTTTTT. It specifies CASSFLGTGTSSAGELFF.

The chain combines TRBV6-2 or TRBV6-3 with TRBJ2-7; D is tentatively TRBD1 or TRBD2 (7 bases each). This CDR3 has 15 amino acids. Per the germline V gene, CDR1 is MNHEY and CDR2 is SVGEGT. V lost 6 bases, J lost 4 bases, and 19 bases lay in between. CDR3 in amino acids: CASSPGGAPFYEQYF. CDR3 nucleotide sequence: TGTGCCAGCAGCCCAGGGGGGGCTCCATTTTACGAGCAGTACTTC.

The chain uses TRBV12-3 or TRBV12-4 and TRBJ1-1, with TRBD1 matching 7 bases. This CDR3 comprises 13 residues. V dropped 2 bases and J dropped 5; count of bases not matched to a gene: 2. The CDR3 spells CASSLYRGTEAFF. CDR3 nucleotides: TGTGCCAGCAGTTTATACAGGGGTACTGAAGCTTTCTTT.

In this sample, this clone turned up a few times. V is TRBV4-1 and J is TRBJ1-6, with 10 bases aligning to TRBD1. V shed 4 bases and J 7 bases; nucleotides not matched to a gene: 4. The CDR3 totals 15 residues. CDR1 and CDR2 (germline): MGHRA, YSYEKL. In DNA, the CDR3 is TGCGCCAGCAGCCCTCCGGGACAGGGGAATTCACCCCTCCACTTT. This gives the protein CASSPPGQGNSPLHF.

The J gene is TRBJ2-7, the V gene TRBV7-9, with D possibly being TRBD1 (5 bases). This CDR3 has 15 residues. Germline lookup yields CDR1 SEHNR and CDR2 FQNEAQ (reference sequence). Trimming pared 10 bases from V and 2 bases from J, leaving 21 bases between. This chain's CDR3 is CATLVGPPRTYEQYF. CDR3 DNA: TGTGCCACCCTGGTGGGGCCACCCCGTACCTACGAGCAGTACTTC.

The DNA for the CDR3 is TGTGCCAGCAGTGAAGATGGGGAATTAGCGGGGGACAATGAGCAGTTCTTC. Translating it yields CASSEDGELAGDNEQFF. The chain employs TRBV6-1 and TRBJ2-1, with 9 bases identical to TRBD2. V dropped 1 base and J dropped 5; count of bases not matched to a gene: 9. The CDR3 is 17 amino acids. The germline V gene encodes CDR1 MNHNS and CDR2 SASEGT.

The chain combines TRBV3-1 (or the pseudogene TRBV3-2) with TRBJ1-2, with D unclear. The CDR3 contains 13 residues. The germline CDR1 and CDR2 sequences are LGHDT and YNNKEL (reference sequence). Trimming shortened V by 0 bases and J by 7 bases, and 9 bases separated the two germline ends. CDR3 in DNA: TGTGCCAGCAGCCAAGAAGTGGCGGTTGGCTACACCTTC. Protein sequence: CASSQEVAVGYTF.

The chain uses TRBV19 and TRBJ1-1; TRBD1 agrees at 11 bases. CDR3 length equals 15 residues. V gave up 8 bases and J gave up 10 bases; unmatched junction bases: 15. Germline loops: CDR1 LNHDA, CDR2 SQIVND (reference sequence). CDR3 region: CASALPRTGGAGAFF. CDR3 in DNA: TGTGCCAGTGCACTTCCCAGGACAGGGGGCGCGGGAGCTTTCTTT.

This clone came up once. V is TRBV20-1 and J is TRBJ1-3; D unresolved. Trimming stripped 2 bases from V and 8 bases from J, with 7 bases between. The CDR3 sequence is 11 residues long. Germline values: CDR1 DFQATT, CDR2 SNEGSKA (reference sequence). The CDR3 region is CSARQVDTIYF. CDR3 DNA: TGCAGTGCTAGACAGGTTGACACCATATATTTT.

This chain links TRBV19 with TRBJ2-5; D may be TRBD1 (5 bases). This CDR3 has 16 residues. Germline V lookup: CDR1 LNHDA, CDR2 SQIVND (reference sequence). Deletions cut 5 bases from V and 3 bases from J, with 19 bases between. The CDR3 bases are TGTGCCAGTAGTCAGACCCCGCAGGGTGGCGAAGAGACCCAGTACTTC. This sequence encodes CASSQTPQGGEETQYF.

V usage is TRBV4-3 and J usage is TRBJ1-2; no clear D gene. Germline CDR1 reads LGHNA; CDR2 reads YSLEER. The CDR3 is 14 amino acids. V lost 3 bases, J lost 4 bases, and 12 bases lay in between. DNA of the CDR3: TGCGCCAGCAGCCAGACGCGGAATTCCTATGGCTACACCTTC. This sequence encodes CASSQTRNSYGYTF.

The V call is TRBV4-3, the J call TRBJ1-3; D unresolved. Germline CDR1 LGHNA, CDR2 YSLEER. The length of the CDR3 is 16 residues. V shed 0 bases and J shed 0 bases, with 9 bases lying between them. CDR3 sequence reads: CASSQDGSLSGNTIYF. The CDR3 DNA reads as TGCGCCAGCAGCCAAGACGGGAGTCTCTCTGGAAACACCATATATTTT.

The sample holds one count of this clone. CDR3 nucleotide sequence: TGTGCCAGCAACGGAGACAGGGCCTCTTACGAGCAGTACTTC. Protein sequence: CASNGDRASYEQYF. V gene TRBV2 combines with J gene TRBJ2-7, with 7 nucleotides matching TRBD1. Germline loops: CDR1 SNHLY, CDR2 FYNNEI. V shed 7 bases and J 4 bases; nucleotides not matched to a gene: 10. This CDR3 is 14 amino acids long.

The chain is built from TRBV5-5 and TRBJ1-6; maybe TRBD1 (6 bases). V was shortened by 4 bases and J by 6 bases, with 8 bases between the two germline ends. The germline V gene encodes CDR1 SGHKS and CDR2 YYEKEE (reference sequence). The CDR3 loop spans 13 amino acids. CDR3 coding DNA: TGTGCCAGCAGCGCGGACAGTAATTCACCCCTCCACTTT. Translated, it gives CASSADSNSPLHF.

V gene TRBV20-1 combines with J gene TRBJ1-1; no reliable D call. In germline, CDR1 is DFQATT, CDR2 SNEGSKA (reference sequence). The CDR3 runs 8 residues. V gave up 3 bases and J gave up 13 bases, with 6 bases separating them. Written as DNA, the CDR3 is TGCAGTGCTAGCTCCCGTTTCTTT. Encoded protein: CSASSRFF.

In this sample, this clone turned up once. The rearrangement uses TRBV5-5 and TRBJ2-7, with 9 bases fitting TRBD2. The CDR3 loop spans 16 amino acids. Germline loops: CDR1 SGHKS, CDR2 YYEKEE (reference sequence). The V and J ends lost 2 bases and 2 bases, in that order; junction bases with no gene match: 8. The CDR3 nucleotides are TGTGCCAGCAGCTTTGGGACTAGCTCTATACCCTACGAGCAGTACTTC. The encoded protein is CASSFGTSSIPYEQYF.

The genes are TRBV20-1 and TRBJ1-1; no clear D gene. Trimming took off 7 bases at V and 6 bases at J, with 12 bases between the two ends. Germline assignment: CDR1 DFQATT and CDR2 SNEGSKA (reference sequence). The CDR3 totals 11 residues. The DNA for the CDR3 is TGCAGTGTCCCAGACACCGCTGAAGCTTTCTTT. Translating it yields CSVPDTAEAFF.

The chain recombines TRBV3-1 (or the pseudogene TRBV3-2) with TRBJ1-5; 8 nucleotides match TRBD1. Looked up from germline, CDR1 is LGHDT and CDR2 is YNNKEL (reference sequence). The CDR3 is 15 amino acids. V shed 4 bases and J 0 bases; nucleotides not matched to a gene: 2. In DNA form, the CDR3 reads TGTGCCAGCAGCCCCACAGGGGGTAGCAATCAGCCCCAGCATTTT. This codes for CASSPTGGSNQPQHF.

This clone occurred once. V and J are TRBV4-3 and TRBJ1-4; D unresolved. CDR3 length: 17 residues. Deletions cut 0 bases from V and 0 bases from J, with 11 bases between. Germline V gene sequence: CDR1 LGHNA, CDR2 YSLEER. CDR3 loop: CASSQDPFGSTNEKLFF. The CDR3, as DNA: TGCGCCAGCAGCCAAGATCCCTTTGGCTCAACTAATGAAAAACTGTTTTTT.

The CDR3: CASSLQASGANVLTF. In nucleotides, the CDR3 is TGTGCCAGCAGCTTACAGGCTTCTGGGGCCAACGTCCTGACTTTC. This chain connects TRBV2 to TRBJ2-6; possibly TRBD1 for D (5 bases). V lost 6 bases to trimming and J lost 1 base, with 10 bases between them. CDR3 size: 15 residues. The germline gives CDR1 SNHLY, CDR2 FYNNEI.

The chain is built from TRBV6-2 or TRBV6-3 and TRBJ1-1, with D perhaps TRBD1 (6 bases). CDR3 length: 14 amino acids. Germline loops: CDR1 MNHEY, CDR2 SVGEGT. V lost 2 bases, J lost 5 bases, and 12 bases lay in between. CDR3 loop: CASSYGERGTEAFF. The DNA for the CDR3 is TGTGCCAGCAGTTACGGGGAGAGGGGGACTGAAGCTTTCTTT.

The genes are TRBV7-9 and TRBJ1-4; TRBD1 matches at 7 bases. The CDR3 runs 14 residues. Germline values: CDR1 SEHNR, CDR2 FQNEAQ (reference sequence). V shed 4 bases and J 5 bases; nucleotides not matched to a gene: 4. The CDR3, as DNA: TGTGCCAGCAGCTCGGGACAGTTGAATGAAAAACTGTTTTTT. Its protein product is CASSSGQLNEKLFF.

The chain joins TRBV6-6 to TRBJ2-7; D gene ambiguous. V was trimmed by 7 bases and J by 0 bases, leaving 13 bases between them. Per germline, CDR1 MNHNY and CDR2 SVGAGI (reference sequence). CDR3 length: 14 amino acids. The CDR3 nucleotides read TGTGCCAGCACCTTGACAAAGAGCTCCTACGAGCAGTACTTC. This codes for CASTLTKSSYEQYF.